Included here is one T cell receptor (beta chain) sequence, with context. What it recognizes is unknown. The V end lost 4 bases, the J end lost 4 bases, and 13 bases lay between the germline ends. Germline V gene lookup returns CDR1 MNHEY and CDR2 SMNVEV (reference sequence). The CDR3 consists of 14 residues. Study results and caveats: The larger cohort examined one V-J beta rearrangement, not whole repertoires. Tumor Treg TCRs overlapped most with tumor naive CD4+ cells.

Using its own MiXCR run on the 5' RACE reads, TCRdb lists one record per CDR3 protein. The table shows around 29,000 distinct CDR3 sequences, with approximately 27% occurring only once. Naive CD4+ T cells were purified with Tregs depleted by CD25. The chain has TRBV27 and TRBJ1-2; the D gene is possibly TRBD1 (6 bases). This clonotype was sampled from a female donor with breast cancer. Sequenced: naive CD4+ T cells sorted from a lymph node. Subset reported: naive CD4+ T cells, CD4+CD45RA+CD25-. The CDR3 nucleotides read TGTGCCAGCAGTTCCGGGGGCGGAATCTATGGCTACACCTTC. Translated: CASSSGGGIYGYTF.